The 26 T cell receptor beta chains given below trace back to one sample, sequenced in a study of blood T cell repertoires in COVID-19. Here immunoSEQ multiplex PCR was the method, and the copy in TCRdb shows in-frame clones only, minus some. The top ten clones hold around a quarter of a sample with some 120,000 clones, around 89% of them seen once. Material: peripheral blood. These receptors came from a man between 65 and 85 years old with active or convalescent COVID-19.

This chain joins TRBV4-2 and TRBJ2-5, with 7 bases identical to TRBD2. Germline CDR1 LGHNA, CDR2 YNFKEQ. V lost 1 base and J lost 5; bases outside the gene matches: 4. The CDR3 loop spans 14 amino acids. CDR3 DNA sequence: TGTGCCAGCAGCCAAGCGGGGGGAGGGGAGACCCAGTACTTC. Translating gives CASSQAGGGETQYF.

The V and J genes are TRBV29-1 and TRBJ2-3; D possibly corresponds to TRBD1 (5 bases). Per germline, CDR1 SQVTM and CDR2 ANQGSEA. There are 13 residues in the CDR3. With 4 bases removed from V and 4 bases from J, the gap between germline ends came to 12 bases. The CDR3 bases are TGCAGCGTTGGACAGAATCTGGCAGATACGCAGTATTTT. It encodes CSVGQNLADTQYF.

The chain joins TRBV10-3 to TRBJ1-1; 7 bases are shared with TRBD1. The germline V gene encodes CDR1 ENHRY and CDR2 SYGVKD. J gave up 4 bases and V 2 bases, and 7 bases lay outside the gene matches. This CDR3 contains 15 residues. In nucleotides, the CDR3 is TGTGCCATCAGTGAGCCGCATCAGGGGGGCACTGAAGCTTTCTTT. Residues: CAISEPHQGGTEAFF.

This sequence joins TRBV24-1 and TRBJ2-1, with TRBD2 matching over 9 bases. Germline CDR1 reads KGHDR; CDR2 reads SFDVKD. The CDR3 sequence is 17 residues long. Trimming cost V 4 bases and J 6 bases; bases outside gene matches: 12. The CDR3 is CATSDIAGLAGFNEQFF. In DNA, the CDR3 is TGTGCCACCAGTGACATAGCAGGCCTAGCGGGGTTCAATGAGCAGTTCTTC.

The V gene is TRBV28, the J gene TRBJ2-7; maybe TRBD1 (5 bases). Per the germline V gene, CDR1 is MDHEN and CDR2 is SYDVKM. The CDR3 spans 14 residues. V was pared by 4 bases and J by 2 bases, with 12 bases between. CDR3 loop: CASSSGQGAYEQYF. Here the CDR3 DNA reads TGTGCCAGCAGTTCCGGGCAGGGTGCCTACGAGCAGTACTTC.

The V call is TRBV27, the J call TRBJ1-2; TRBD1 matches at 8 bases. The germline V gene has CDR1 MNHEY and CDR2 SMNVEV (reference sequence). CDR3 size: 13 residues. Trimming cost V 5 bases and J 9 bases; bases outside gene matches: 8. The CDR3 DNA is TGTGCCAGCAGTGAAACAGGGGGGACTAGCTACACCTTC. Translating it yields CASSETGGTSYTF.

In DNA form, the CDR3 reads TGCGCCAGCAGCCCCCAGGGGCAGGGGGTTTCAAGCTCCTACGAGCAGTACTTC. It is translated as CASSPQGQGVSSSYEQYF. This chain uses TRBV4-1 with TRBJ2-7; 7 bases align to TRBD1. Germline V gives CDR1 MGHRA, CDR2 YSYEKL. The CDR3 is 18 residues long. V was clipped by 4 bases and J by 0 bases; unmatched bases: 15.

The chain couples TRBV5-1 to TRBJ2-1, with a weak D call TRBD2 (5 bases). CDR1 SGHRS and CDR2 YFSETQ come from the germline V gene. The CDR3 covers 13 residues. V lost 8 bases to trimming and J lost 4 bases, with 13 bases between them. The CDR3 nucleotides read TGCGCCAGTGCTACGAGGGCATACAATGAGCAGTTCTTC. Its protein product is CASATRAYNEQFF.

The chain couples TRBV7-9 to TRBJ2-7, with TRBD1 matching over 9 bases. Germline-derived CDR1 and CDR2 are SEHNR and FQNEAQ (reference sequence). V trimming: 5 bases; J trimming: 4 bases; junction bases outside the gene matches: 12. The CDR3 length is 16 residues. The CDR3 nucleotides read TGTGCCAGCAGCCGGGTAGTTGGGACAGGGTTATACGAGCAGTACTTC. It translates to CASSRVVGTGLYEQYF. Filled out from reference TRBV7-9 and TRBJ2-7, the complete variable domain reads DTGVSQNPRHKITKRGQNVTFRCDPISEHNRLYWYRQTLGQGPEFLTYFQNEAQLEKSRLLSDRFSAERPKGSFSTLEIQRTEQGDSAMYLCASSRVVGTGLYEQYFGPGTRLTVT.

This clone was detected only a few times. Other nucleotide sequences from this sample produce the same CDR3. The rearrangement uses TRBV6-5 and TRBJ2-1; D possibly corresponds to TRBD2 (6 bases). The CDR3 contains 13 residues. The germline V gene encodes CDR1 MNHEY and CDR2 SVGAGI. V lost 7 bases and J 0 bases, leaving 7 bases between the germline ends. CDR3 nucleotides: TGTGCCAGCACCGGGAGCTCCTACAATGAGCAGTTCTTC. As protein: CASTGSSYNEQFF.

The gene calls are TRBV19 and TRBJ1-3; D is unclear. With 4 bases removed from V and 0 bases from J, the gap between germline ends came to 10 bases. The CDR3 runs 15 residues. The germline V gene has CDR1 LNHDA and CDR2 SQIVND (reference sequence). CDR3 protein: CASSTPPTSGNTIYF. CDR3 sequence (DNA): TGTGCCAGTAGTACTCCCCCTACCTCTGGAAACACCATATATTTT. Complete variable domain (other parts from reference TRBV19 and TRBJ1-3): DGGITQSPKYLFRKEGQNVTLSCEQNLNHDAMYWYRQDPGQGLRLIYYSQIVNDFQKGDIAEGYSVSREKKESFPLTVTSAQKNPTAFYLCASSTPPTSGNTIYFGEGSWLTVV.

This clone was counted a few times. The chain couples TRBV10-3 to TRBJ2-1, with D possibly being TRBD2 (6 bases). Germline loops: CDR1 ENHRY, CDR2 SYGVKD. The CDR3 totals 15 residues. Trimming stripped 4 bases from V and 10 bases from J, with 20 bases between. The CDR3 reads CAISVTGSDSSEQFF. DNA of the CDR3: TGTGCCATCAGTGTCACCGGGAGTGATAGCAGCGAGCAGTTCTTC.

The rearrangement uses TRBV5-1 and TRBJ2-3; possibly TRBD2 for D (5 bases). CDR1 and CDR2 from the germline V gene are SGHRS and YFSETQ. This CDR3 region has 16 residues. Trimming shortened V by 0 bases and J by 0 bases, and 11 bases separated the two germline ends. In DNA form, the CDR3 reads TGCGCCAGCAGCTTGGGGACTGCTACTAGCACAGATACGCAGTATTTT. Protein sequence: CASSLGTATSTDTQYF.

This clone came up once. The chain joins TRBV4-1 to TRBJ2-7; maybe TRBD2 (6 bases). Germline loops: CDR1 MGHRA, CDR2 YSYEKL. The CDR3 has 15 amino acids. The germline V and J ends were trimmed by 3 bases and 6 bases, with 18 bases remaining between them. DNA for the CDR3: TGCGCCAGCAGCCAGGCGGGACTCGGTTCGCGCGAGCAGTACTTC. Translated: CASSQAGLGSREQYF.

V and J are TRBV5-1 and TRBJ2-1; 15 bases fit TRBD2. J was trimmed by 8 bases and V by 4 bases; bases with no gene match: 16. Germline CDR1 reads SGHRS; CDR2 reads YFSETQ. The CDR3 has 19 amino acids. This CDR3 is CASSRIGGLAGGSLDEQFF. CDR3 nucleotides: TGCGCCAGCAGCCGAATTGGTGGACTAGCGGGAGGGTCCTTGGATGAGCAGTTCTTC.

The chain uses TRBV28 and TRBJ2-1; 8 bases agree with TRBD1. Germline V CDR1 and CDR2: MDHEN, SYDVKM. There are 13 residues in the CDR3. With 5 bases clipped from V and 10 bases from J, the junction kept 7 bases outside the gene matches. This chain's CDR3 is CASSRQGAREQFF. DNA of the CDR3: TGTGCCAGCAGTCGGCAGGGGGCCCGGGAGCAGTTCTTC.

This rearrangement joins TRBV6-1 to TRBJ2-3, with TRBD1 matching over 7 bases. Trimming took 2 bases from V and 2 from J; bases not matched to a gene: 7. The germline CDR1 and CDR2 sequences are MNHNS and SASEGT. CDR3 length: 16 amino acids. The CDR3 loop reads CASSELGQLFTDTQYF. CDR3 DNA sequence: TGTGCCAGCAGTGAATTGGGACAGCTTTTCACAGATACGCAGTATTTT.

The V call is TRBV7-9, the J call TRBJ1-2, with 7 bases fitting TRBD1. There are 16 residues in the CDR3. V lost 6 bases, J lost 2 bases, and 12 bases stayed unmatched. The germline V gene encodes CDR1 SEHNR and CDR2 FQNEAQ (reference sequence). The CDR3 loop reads CASRPTGTALNYGYTF. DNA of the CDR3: TGTGCCAGCAGGCCCACCGGGACAGCATTGAACTATGGCTACACCTTC.

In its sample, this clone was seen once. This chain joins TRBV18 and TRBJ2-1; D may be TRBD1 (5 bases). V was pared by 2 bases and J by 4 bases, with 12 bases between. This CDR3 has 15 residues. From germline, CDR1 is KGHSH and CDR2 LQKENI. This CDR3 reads CASSPVDRLYNEQFF. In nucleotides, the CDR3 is TGTGCCAGCTCACCAGTTGACAGATTATACAATGAGCAGTTCTTC.

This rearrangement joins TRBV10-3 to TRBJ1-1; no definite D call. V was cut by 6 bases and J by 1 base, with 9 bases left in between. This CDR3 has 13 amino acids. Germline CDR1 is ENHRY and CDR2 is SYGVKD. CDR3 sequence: CAISLERNTEAFF. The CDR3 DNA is TGTGCCATCAGCCTTGAGAGGAACACTGAAGCTTTCTTT.

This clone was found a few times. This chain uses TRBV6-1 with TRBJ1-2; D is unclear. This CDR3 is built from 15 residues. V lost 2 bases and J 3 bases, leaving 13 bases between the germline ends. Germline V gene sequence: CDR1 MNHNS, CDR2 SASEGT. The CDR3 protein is CASSETDEAHYGYTF. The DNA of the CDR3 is TGTGCCAGCAGTGAAACTGATGAGGCCCACTATGGCTACACCTTC.

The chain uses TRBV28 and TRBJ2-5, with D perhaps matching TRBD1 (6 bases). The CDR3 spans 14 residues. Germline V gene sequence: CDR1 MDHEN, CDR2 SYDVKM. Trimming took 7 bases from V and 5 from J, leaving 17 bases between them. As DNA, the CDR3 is TGTGCCAGCACTCAATCCCAGGGGCTGGAGACCCAGTACTTC. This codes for CASTQSQGLETQYF.

The DNA for the CDR3 is TGTGCCAGCTTAAACCCCAGCTCCTACAATGAGCAGTTCTTC. This sequence encodes CASLNPSSYNEQFF. The J gene is TRBJ2-1, the V gene TRBV6-5; no clear D. Germline values: CDR1 MNHEY, CDR2 SVGAGI. The CDR3 is 14 residues long. Trimming shortened V by 8 bases and J by 0 bases, and 11 bases separated the two germline ends.

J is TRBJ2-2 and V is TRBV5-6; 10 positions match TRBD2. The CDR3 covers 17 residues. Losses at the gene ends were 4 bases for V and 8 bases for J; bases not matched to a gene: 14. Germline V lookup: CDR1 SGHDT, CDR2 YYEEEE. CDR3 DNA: TGTGCCAGCAGCCGGAGGGGGCTAGCGGGAGTTTTGGGGGAGCTGTTTTTT. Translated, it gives CASSRRGLAGVLGELFF.

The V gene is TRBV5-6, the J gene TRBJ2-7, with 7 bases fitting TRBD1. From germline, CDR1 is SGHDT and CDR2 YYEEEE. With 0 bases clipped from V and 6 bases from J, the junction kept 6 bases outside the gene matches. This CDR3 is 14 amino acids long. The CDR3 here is CASSLGPTGPEQYF. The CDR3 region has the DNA TGTGCCAGCAGCTTGGGGCCGACAGGGCCCGAGCAGTACTTC.

The DNA for the CDR3 is TGTGCCATCAGTTCCGGGACTAGCGGGGGGAGCTCCTACAATGAGCAGTTCTTC. Translation: CAISSGTSGGSSYNEQFF. The rearrangement links TRBV10-3 to TRBJ2-1; 15 nucleotides agree with TRBD2. The J segment lost 0 bases and the V segment lost 5 bases, leaving 5 bases of the junction unmatched. CDR1 and CDR2 (germline): ENHRY, SYGVKD. The CDR3 length is 18 residues.